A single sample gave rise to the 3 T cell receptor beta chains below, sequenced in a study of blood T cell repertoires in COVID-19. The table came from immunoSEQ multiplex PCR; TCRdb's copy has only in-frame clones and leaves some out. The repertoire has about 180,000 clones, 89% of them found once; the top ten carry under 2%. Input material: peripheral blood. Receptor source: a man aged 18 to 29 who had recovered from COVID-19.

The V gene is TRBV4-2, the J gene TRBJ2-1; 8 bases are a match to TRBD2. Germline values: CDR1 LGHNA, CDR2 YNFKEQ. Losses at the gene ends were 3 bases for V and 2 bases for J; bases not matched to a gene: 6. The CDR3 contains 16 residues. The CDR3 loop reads CASSQEAGAAYNEQFF. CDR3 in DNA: TGTGCCAGCAGCCAGGAAGCGGGAGCGGCCTACAATGAGCAGTTCTTC.

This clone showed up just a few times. CDR3 DNA sequence: TGTGCCAGCAGCTTTTCCGGCACCGGGGAGCTGTTTTTT. As protein: CASSFSGTGELFF. V usage is TRBV11-2 and J usage is TRBJ2-2; D uncertain. This CDR3 has 13 amino acids. Between the trimmed V and J ends, which lost 3 bases and 4 bases, there was a span of 6 bases. Germline V gene sequence: CDR1 SGHAT, CDR2 FQNNGV. The full variable domain, completed using reference TRBV11-2 and TRBJ2-2, is EAGVAQSPRYKIIEKRQSVAFWCNPISGHATLYWYQQILGQGPKLLIQFQNNGVVDDSQLPKDRFSAERLKGVDSTLKIQPAKLEDSAVYLCASSFSGTGELFFGEGSRLTVL.

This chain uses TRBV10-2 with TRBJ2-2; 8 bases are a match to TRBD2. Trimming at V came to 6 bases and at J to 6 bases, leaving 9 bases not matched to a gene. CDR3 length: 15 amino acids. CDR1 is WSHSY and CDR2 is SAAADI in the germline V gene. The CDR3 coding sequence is TGCGCCAGCAGGGTAGCGGGATCAGGGGCCGGGGAGCTGTTTTTT. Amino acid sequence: CASRVAGSGAGELFF.